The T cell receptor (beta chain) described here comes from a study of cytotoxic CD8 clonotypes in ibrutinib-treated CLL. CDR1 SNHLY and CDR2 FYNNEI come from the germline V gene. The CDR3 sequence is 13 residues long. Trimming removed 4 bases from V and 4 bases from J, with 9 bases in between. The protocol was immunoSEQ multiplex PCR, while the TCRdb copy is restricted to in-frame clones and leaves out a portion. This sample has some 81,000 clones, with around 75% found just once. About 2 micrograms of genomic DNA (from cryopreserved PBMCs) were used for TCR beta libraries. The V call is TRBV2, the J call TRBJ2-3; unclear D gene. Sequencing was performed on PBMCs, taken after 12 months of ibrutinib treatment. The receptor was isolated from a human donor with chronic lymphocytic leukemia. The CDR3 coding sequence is TGTGCCAGCAGTGTATGGGCACCAGATACGCAGTATTTT. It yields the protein CASSVWAPDTQYF.